Presented here are 32 T cell receptor beta chains from one specimen sequenced in a study of blood T cells in healthy people across ages. A sample-barcoded 5' primer and a J-beta primer mix were used in a second PCR of roughly 6 to 12 cycles. A single record per CDR3 protein comes from TCRdb applying MiXCR to the 5' RACE reads. The sample lists some 860,000 distinct CDR3 sequences, more than 55% occurring once. Input material: blood. The receptor source for this set is a middle-aged man in good health.

On this clonotype itself: An end of the junction does not agree with germline; a read error may underlie this. This chain links TRBV20-1 with TRBJ2-1; TRBD2 might be the D (6 bases). The end of the DNA aligns better with TRBJ2-7, so the J call may be wrong. The germline V gene encodes CDR1 DFQATT and CDR2 SNEGSKA (reference sequence). CDR3 length: 12 amino acids. CDR3 region: CNAMRGRYEQYF. The CDR3, as DNA: TGCAATGCTATGCGGGGTCGGTACGAGCAGTACTTC.

Worth noting for this clonotype: The CDR3 ends on some other residue instead of the conserved phenylalanine or tryptophan, so this is likely a read error. V and J are TRBV30 and TRBJ2-3; 11 bases are a match to TRBD2. V gave up 7 bases and J gave up 4 bases; unmatched junction bases: 4. Germline CDR1 reads GTSNPN; CDR2 reads SVGIG (reference sequence). There are 13 residues in the CDR3. CDR3 region: CALTSGVADTQYS. CDR3 coding DNA: TGTGCCTTGACTAGCGGGGTGGCAGATACGCAGTATTCT.

V is TRBV12-5 and J is TRBJ2-5, with D tentatively TRBD1 (6 bases). Trimming took off 6 bases at V and 13 bases at J, with 15 bases between the two ends. The CDR3 has 11 amino acids. Per the germline V gene, CDR1 is LGHNT and CDR2 is FRNRAP. In DNA, the CDR3 is TGTGCTAGTGGACAAGGGACATCCTGGTACTTC. It specifies CASGQGTSWYF.

V is TRBV30 and J is TRBJ1-2; TRBD1 might be the D (5 bases). CDR3 length: 14 residues. The V gene's germline CDR1 is GTSNPN and CDR2 SVGIG (reference sequence). V was pared by 0 bases and J by 7 bases, with 15 bases between. The CDR3: CAWSVQIRVGGYTF. DNA of the CDR3: TGTGCCTGGAGTGTACAGATCAGGGTCGGTGGCTACACCTTC.

This chain connects TRBV4-2 to TRBJ2-3; 7 nucleotides match TRBD2. V shed 5 bases, J shed 4 bases, and the junction held 24 bases outside the gene matches. The CDR3 covers 20 residues. Germline V lookup: CDR1 LGHNA, CDR2 YNFKEQ. DNA of the CDR3: TGTGCCAGCAGCGCACAGTCAAGGGAGGTACTCTCCGGGAGGTCAGATACGCAGTATTTT. This gives the protein CASSAQSREVLSGRSDTQYF.

The chain recombines TRBV20-1 with TRBJ2-5; 8 nucleotides line up with TRBD2. Per germline, CDR1 DFQATT and CDR2 SNEGSKA (reference sequence). This CDR3 contains 14 residues. V was clipped by 2 bases and J by 5 bases; unmatched bases: 7. In nucleotides, the CDR3 is TGCAGTGCTAGAATCGCCCCGGGAGGGGAGACCCAGTACTTC. Its protein is CSARIAPGGETQYF.

The chain couples TRBV3-1 to TRBJ2-5; 11 bases align to TRBD1. V gave up 4 bases and J gave up 2 bases; unmatched junction bases: 9. Germline loops: CDR1 LGHDT, CDR2 YNNKEL (reference sequence). CDR3 size: 17 residues. The CDR3 sequence: CASSPGTGGRRQETQYF. CDR3 nucleotide sequence: TGTGCCAGCAGCCCCGGGACAGGGGGTAGGCGGCAAGAGACCCAGTACTTC.

Only a few counts were recorded for this clonotype. The rearrangement joins TRBV4-2 to TRBJ2-7; a possible D gene is TRBD2 (6 bases). V dropped 7 bases and J dropped 1 base, with 17 bases sitting between them. The CDR3 runs to 15 residues. Germline loops: CDR1 LGHNA, CDR2 YNFKEQ. The CDR3 region is CASKRLVSGSYEQYF. The CDR3 DNA follows: TGTGCCAGCAAGAGACTAGTGTCGGGTTCCTACGAGCAGTACTTC.

As DNA, the CDR3 is TGTGCCAGCACTCCGGGTCTTTCGGGTGAAAAACTGTTTTTT. Translating it yields CASTPGLSGEKLFF. V gene TRBV12-3 or TRBV12-4 combines with J gene TRBJ1-4, with unresolved D. CDR3 length: 14 amino acids. V lost 7 bases and J 7 bases, leaving 16 bases between the germline ends.

The chain recombines TRBV7-8 with TRBJ2-7; D is ambiguous. Deletions cut 4 bases from V and 0 bases from J, with 10 bases between. CDR1 is SGHVS and CDR2 is FQNEAQ in the germline V gene. The CDR3 has 14 residues. In nucleotides, the CDR3 is TGTGCCAGCAGCTACCTAGACGGCTCCTACGAGCAGTACTTC. It is translated as CASSYLDGSYEQYF.

This chain connects TRBV7-4 to TRBJ2-4; D is perhaps TRBD2 (5 bases). CDR1 and CDR2 from the germline V gene are SGHVT and SQSDAQ. Between the trimmed V and J ends, which lost 4 bases and 5 bases, there was a span of 12 bases. The CDR3 spans 14 residues. The CDR3 here is CASSSAACENIQYF. In nucleotides, the CDR3 is TGTGCCAGCAGCTCAGCGGCTTGTGAAAACATTCAGTACTTC.

This clonotype was counted between two and nine times. The chain employs TRBV14 and TRBJ1-1; 7 bases match TRBD1. CDR3 length: 15 residues. The V segment lost 4 bases and the J segment 3 bases; nucleotides outside the gene matches: 8. Germline CDR1 and CDR2: SGHDN and FVKESK. The CDR3 here is CASSPFQGDYTEAFF. In DNA, the CDR3 is TGTGCCAGCAGCCCATTCCAGGGGGACTACACTGAAGCTTTCTTT. The whole variable domain, filled in from reference TRBV14 and TRBJ1-1, reads EAGVTQFPSHSVIEKGQTVTLRCDPISGHDNLYWYRRVMGKEIKFLLHFVKESKQDESGMPNNRFLAERTGGTYSTLKVQPAELEDSGVYFCASSPFQGDYTEAFFGQGTRLTVV.

In nucleotides, the CDR3 is TGCGCCAGCAGCCGGGGACAAGAAGATATTAACTATGGCTACACCTTC. This sequence encodes CASSRGQEDINYGYTF. V is TRBV4-3 and J is TRBJ1-2, with D possibly matching TRBD1 (6 bases). In germline, CDR1 is LGHNA, CDR2 YSLEER. V was trimmed by 4 bases and J by 1 base, leaving 16 bases between them. CDR3 size: 16 residues.

The V call is TRBV24-1, the J call TRBJ2-6; 14 bases fit TRBD2. Germline V lookup: CDR1 KGHDR, CDR2 SFDVKD. CDR3 length: 17 residues. V lost 3 bases, J lost 11 bases, and 8 bases stayed unmatched. CDR3 sequence reads: CATSDPGTSGRVDVLTF. The CDR3 DNA reads as TGTGCCACCAGTGATCCCGGGACTAGCGGGAGAGTTGACGTCCTGACTTTC.

This clonotype turned up a few times. The rearrangement links TRBV18 to TRBJ2-1, with TRBD2 matching 8 bases. This CDR3 spans 15 amino acids. Germline-derived CDR1 and CDR2 are KGHSH and LQKENI. The junction had 6 bases not matched to a gene; V was cut back by 2 bases and J by 6 bases. As DNA, the CDR3 is TGTGCCAGCTCACCAGATAGCGGGAATTTCAATGAGCAGTTCTTC. Residues: CASSPDSGNFNEQFF. Together with reference TRBV18 and TRBJ2-1, the CDR3 gives the full variable domain: NAGVMQNPRHLVRRRGQEARLRCSPMKGHSHVYWYRQLPEEGLKFMVYLQKENIIDESGMPKERFSAEFPKEGPSILRIQQVVRGDSAAYFCASSPDSGNFNEQFFGPGTRLTVL.

V usage is TRBV7-9 and J usage is TRBJ2-7; D perhaps matches TRBD2 (5 bases). Deletions cut 3 bases from V and 2 bases from J, with 14 bases between. This CDR3 has 15 amino acids. Germline V gene lookup returns CDR1 SEHNR and CDR2 FQNEAQ (reference sequence). The CDR3 nucleotides read TGTGCCAGCAGCTTCGGGGAGAGGGCGACCTACGAGCAGTACTTC. Translating it yields CASSFGERATYEQYF.

On this clonotype: The DNA is omitted, as the CDR3 cannot be located on it reliably, and the CDR3 follows TCRdb's listing. The J gene is TRBJ1-2, the V gene TRBV29-1; the table's D call of TRBD1 was not tested on the DNA. Counting both end residues, the CDR3 totals 12 amino acids. Germline V lookup: CDR1 SQVTM, CDR2 ANQGSEA. Here the CDR3 reads CSVRGFDYGCTF.

With respect to this clonotype: One end of the junction varies from germline; a read error may be responsible. This sequence joins TRBV5-1 and TRBJ1-4; perhaps TRBD1 as D (6 bases). CDR3 length: 13 amino acids. The germline gives CDR1 SGHRS, CDR2 YFSETQ. The CDR3, as DNA: TGCACCAGCAGCTGGACAGCGGGGGAAAAACTGTTTTTT. Its translation is CTSSWTAGEKLFF.

This clonotype was recorded once. The junction and the germline gene differ at one end; a read error may be behind it. The chain links TRBV5-1 to TRBJ1-2; 9 positions match TRBD1. Germline V gene sequence: CDR1 SGHRS, CDR2 YFSETQ. This CDR3 has 18 amino acids. The CDR3 loop is CASIEGLDRGALTRGCTF. The DNA of the CDR3 is TGCGCCAGCATAGAAGGACTGGACAGGGGAGCATTAACGCGTGGCTGCACCTTC.

This clonotype came up once. The CDR3 loop reads CSAPSGENTDTQYF. CDR3 DNA sequence: TGCAGTGCCCCTAGCGGGGAAAACACAGATACGCAGTATTTT. V is TRBV20-1 and J is TRBJ2-3; 9 bases match TRBD2. The CDR3 is 14 residues long. V was clipped by 6 bases and J by 2 bases; unmatched bases: 6. From germline, CDR1 is DFQATT and CDR2 SNEGSKA (reference sequence).

The J gene is TRBJ1-2, the V gene TRBV10-3; TRBD1 matches 8 bases. J gave up 8 bases and V 5 bases, and 4 bases lay outside the gene matches. Germline V gene data show CDR1 as ENHRY and CDR2 as SYGVKD. This CDR3 has 12 amino acids. CDR3 sequence (DNA): TGTGCCATCAGTTCAGGGGGCCCGGGCTACACCTTC. This codes for CAISSGGPGYTF.

The CDR3 DNA reads as TGCAGTGCTAGAGTACTAGGGACTAGCGGCTACAATGAGCAGTTCTTC. This gives the protein CSARVLGTSGYNEQFF. J is TRBJ2-1 and V is TRBV20-1, with 11 bases matching TRBD2. Per germline, CDR1 DFQATT and CDR2 SNEGSKA (reference sequence). The CDR3 is 16 residues long. With 1 base clipped from V and 3 bases from J, the junction kept 5 bases outside the gene matches.

This clonotype appeared once. Written as DNA, the CDR3 is TGCGCCAGCAGCTTGGCCCAGGGGGAGGTAGATACGCAGTATTTT. Translating gives CASSLAQGEVDTQYF. The J gene is TRBJ2-3, the V gene TRBV5-1; weak D call: TRBD1 (7 bases). V shed 0 bases and J shed 5 bases, with 13 bases lying between them. The CDR3 spans 15 residues. Germline assignment: CDR1 SGHRS and CDR2 YFSETQ.

In this sample, this clonotype turned up a few times. CDR3 sequence (DNA): TGTGCCAGCAGCTGCCGGGACAGGGCTCAAGAGACCCAGTACTTC. It specifies CASSCRDRAQETQYF. This chain joins TRBV28 and TRBJ2-5; the match to TRBD1 covers 9 bases. The CDR3 is 15 residues long. Germline loops: CDR1 MDHEN, CDR2 SYDVKM. The V and J ends lost 6 bases and 2 bases, in that order; junction bases with no gene match: 7.

The CDR3 DNA sequence: TGTGCCAGCAGTTCCACACCGGGACAGCGCAACACTGAAGCTTTCTTT. This encodes CASSSTPGQRNTEAFF. The chain uses TRBV27 and TRBJ1-1; 7 nucleotides match TRBD1. V lost 4 bases and J lost 2; bases outside the gene matches: 10. The germline CDR1 and CDR2 sequences are MNHEY and SMNVEV (reference sequence). This CDR3 is 16 amino acids long.

This chain uses TRBV14 with TRBJ2-4; TRBD2 matches 9 bases. The DNA end lines up better with TRBJ2-7; the J call may be wrong. CDR1 SGHDN and CDR2 FVKESK come from the germline V gene. This CDR3 has 15 residues. CDR3 loop: CASSQDVREGTEQYF. The CDR3 DNA reads TGTGCCAGCAGCCAAGATGTGCGGGAGGGCACCGAGCAGTACTTC.

This clonotype has more than one count but fewer than ten. The CDR3 loop reads CASSLARWGQGNYNSPLHF. The CDR3, as DNA: TGTGCCAGCAGCTTAGCGAGGTGGGGACAGGGCAACTATAATTCACCCCTCCACTTT. The chain employs TRBV7-2 and TRBJ1-6; 9 nucleotides match TRBD1. Germline values: CDR1 SGHTA, CDR2 FQGNSA. The CDR3 runs 19 residues. Unmatched junction bases numbered 9, after V lost 0 bases and J lost 3 bases.

The chain joins TRBV6-5 to TRBJ2-3, with D possibly being TRBD1 (5 bases). The CDR3 has 15 amino acids. Germline V gene lookup returns CDR1 MNHEY and CDR2 SVGAGI. The ends were cut back, 5 bases at V and 4 bases at J, with 16 bases in the middle. The CDR3 reads CASSLMADSPDTQYF. The CDR3 coding sequence is TGTGCCAGCAGTCTAATGGCCGACAGTCCAGATACGCAGTATTTT.

In regard to this clonotype: Mismatch with germline at one junction end may stem from a read error. This chain connects TRBV20-1 to TRBJ2-1; 11 nucleotides align to TRBD2. The CDR3 loop spans 15 amino acids. CDR1 and CDR2 from the germline V gene are DFQATT and SNEGSKA (reference sequence). The CDR3 protein is CSATGTSGSYNEQFF. CDR3 sequence (DNA): TGCAGTGCAACCGGGACTAGCGGCTCCTACAACGAGCAGTTCTTT.

Note on this clonotype: A much larger clone sits a single nucleotide away, making a read error possible. This chain links TRBV6-2 or TRBV6-3 with TRBJ2-7; 11 bases agree with TRBD2. The DNA matches TRBJ2-5 better at its end, which makes the J call doubtful. CDR3 length: 14 amino acids. Per the germline V gene, CDR1 is MNHEY and CDR2 is SVGEGT. CDR3 loop: CASSIAGGPETQYF. For the CDR3, the DNA is TGTGCCAGCAGTATAGCGGGAGGGCCGGAGACCCAGTACTTC.

The V and J genes are TRBV7-9 and TRBJ2-1; D is unresolved. The CDR3 is 15 residues long. Trimming cost V 4 bases and J 4 bases, with 14 bases left between them. Germline lookup yields CDR1 SEHNR and CDR2 FQNEAQ (reference sequence). CDR3 bases: TGTGCCAGCAGCTCCGCTAGTGGGGAATACAATGAGCAGTTCTTC. Its translation is CASSSASGEYNEQFF. Combining the CDR3 with reference TRBV7-9 and TRBJ2-1 gives the whole variable domain DTGVSQNPRHKITKRGQNVTFRCDPISEHNRLYWYRQTLGQGPEFLTYFQNEAQLEKSRLLSDRFSAERPKGSFSTLEIQRTEQGDSAMYLCASSSASGEYNEQFFGPGTRLTVL.

The chain has TRBV2 and TRBJ2-3; D not resolved. The CDR3 is 17 residues long. The germline V gene has CDR1 SNHLY and CDR2 FYNNEI. V was shortened by 3 bases and J by 0 bases, with 16 bases between the two germline ends. This chain's CDR3 is CASSDHQRETSTDTQYF. The CDR3 DNA follows: TGTGCCAGCAGTGACCATCAACGAGAAACTAGCACAGATACGCAGTATTTT.